This record covers a single T cell receptor (beta chain). The antigen is not known. A junction end diverges from the germline sequence, so it may reflect a read error. The source of the sample is a study of shared clonotypes between healthy human individuals. Whole-study findings and limits: The authors sampled blood alone, and tissue repertoires likely differ. With a handful of donors compared, approximately 5.5% of naive CD4 clonotypes were shared.

The assay ran at deep level. Each subset's genomic DNA was shared equally among a number of immunoSEQ plates. The repertoire was sequenced with immunoSEQ multiplex PCR; TCRdb's copy has only in-frame clones and lacks some. This sample yields 550,000 to 700,000 clones, of which 73% are seen a single time; 1.5% to 2% belongs to the top ten. Germline loops: CDR1 LNHDA, CDR2 SQIVND (reference sequence). The CDR3 loop spans 14 amino acids. V and J are TRBV19 and TRBJ1-5; 12 bases match TRBD1. The clonotype originates from a woman in her 30s in good health. Sequencing was performed on memory CD4+ T cells sorted from blood. Documented subset: CD45RA-negative fraction. CDR3 loop: CATSGTGGNQPQHF. As DNA, the CDR3 is TGTGCCACTAGCGGGACAGGGGGCAACCAGCCCCAGCATTTT.